This record concerns one T cell receptor (beta chain) sequence. The antigen remains undetermined. Thyroid surgery took place with no prior treatment in any patient. As processed by the authors: It was from CDR3 differences across clinicopathological groups that a distant-metastasis classifier for papillary thyroid cancer was built. Using MiXCR, TCRdb re-called clones from the PCR reads. None of the V and J calls come from the authors' own analysis; TCRdb made them. The sample holds about 19,000 clones, roughly 15% seen once. This sample was included in a study of metastatic and nonmetastatic thyroid tumors. At the level of the study: The authors compared repertoires across blood and tumor or nodule tissue from malignant and benign thyroid patients.

Study results and caveats: The study reportedly found significantly higher TCR beta diversity in malignant thyroid tumors than benign nodules, in blood and tumor.

V shed 0 bases and J 3 bases; nucleotides not matched to a gene: 5. The V gene's germline CDR1 is SGDLS and CDR2 YYNGEE. CDR3 length: 16 residues. Material: blood. The chain carries TRBV9 and TRBJ2-1, with 8 bases that match TRBD2. The receptor comes from a male donor with papillary thyroid cancer or a benign thyroid nodule (not recorded which). Some clones in this sample may be carry-over from other donors' samples. This chain's CDR3 is CASSVATTSGYNEQFF. In DNA form, the CDR3 reads TGTGCCAGCAGCGTAGCTACCACTAGCGGCTACAATGAGCAGTTCTTC.